The subject of this entry is one T cell receptor beta chain. The data stem from a study of cytotoxic CD8 clonotypes in ibrutinib-treated CLL. TCRdb keeps only in-frame clones here, not all; method: immunoSEQ multiplex PCR. The data show tens of thousands of clones, about 50% seen once. V shed 1 base and J shed 4 bases, with 8 bases lying between them. The germline CDR1 and CDR2 sequences are SGHKS and YYEKEE (reference sequence). The CDR3 is 13 residues long. The material was PBMCs, obtained before ibrutinib treatment. The rearrangement joins TRBV5-5 to TRBJ1-2; possible D gene TRBD1, 6 bases. The sequence derives from a human donor with chronic lymphocytic leukemia. The CDR3 sequence is CASSLLQGYGYTF. The DNA for the CDR3 is TGTGCCAGCAGCTTGTTACAGGGCTATGGCTACACCTTC.